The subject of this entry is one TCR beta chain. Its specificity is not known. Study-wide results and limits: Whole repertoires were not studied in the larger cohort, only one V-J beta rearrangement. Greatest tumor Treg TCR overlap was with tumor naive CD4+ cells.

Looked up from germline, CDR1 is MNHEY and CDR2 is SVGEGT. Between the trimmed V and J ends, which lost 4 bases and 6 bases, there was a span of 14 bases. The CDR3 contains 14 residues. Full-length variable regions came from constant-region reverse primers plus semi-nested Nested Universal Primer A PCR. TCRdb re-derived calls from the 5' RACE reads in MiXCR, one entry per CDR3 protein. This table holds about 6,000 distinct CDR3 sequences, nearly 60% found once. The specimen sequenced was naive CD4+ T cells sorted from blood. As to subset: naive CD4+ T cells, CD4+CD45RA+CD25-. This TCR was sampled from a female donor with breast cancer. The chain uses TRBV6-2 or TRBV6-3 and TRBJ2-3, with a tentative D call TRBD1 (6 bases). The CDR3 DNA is TGTGCCAGCAGTTTAGACAGGTTTAGGGATACGCAGTATTTT. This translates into CASSLDRFRDTQYF.